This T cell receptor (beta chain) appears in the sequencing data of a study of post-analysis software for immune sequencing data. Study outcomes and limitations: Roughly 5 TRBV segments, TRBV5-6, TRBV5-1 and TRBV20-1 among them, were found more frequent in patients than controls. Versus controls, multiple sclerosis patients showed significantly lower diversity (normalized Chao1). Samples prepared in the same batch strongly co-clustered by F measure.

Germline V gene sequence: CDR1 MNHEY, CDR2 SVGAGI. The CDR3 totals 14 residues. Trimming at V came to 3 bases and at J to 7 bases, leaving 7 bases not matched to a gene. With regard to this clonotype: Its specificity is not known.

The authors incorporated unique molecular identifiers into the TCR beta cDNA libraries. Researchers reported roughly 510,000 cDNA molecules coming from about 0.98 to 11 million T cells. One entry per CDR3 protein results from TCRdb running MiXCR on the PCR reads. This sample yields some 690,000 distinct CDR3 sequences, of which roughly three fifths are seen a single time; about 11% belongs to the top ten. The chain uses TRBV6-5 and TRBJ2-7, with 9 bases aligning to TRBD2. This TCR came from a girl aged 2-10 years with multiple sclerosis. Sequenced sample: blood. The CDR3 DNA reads TGTGCCAGCAGTTATTTAGCGGGAGTGGGGGAGCAGTACTTC. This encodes CASSYLAGVGEQYF.